This T cell receptor (beta chain) stems from a study of CD8 T cells in ankylosing spondylitis. At least ten counts were recorded for this clonotype. From germline, CDR1 is SGHRS and CDR2 YFSETQ. Trimming took 4 bases from V and 1 from J, leaving 11 bases between them. The CDR3 is 14 residues long. TCRdb fed the 5' RACE reads into MiXCR, producing one record per CDR3 protein. This repertoire shows 150,000 to 200,000 distinct CDR3 sequences, about 18% found once; its top ten account for approximately 7.8%. What was sequenced was blood, either unsorted or a sorted T cell fraction (not recorded which). J is TRBJ2-5 and V is TRBV5-1; maybe TRBD2 (6 bases). The sequence was collected from a male donor with ankylosing spondylitis or in good health (not recorded which). The CDR3 loop reads CASSRDSIQETQYF. The CDR3 bases are TGCGCCAGCAGCCGGGACTCAATCCAAGAGACCCAGTACTTC.